One TCR beta chain is described in this entry. Antigen unknown. Every TCR beta cDNA library bore unique molecular identifiers. About 500,000 cDNA molecules came from 1 to 10 million T cells. TCRdb used MiXCR to reprocess the PCR reads, holding one entry per CDR3 protein. The data contain under 200,000 distinct CDR3 sequences, under 40% of them singletons. The source of the sample is a study of post-analysis software for immune sequencing data. Study as a whole: Some patients lacked subtype; others had relapsing-remitting, secondary progressive or progressive-relapsing disease.

Broader study findings: Patients with multiple sclerosis recorded significantly lower normalized Chao1 diversity than controls, the study found.

This clonotype originated in a girl aged 5 to 17 with multiple sclerosis. The source was blood, collected after autologous hematopoietic stem cell transplantation.

The CDR3 DNA follows: TGTGCCAGCAGTTACGACAGAGGGCTTCACTATGGCTACACCTTC. Its translation is CASSYDRGLHYGYTF. The chain couples TRBV6-2 or TRBV6-3 to TRBJ1-2; TRBD1 is a possible D gene (5 bases). Germline values: CDR1 MNHEY, CDR2 SVGEGT. Trimming took 2 bases from V and 3 from J, leaving 13 bases between them. The CDR3 covers 15 residues.